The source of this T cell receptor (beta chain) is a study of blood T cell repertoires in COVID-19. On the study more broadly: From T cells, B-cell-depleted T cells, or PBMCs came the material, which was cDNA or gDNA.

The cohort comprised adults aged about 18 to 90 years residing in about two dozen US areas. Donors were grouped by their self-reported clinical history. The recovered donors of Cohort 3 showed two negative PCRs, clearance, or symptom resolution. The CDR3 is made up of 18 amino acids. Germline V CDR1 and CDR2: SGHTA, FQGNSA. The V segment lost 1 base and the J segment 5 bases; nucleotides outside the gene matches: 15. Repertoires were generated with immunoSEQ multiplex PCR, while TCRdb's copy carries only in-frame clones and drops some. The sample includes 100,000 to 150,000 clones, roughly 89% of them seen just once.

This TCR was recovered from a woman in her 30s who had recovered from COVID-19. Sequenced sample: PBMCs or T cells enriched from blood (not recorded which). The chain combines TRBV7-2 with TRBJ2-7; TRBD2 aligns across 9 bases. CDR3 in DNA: TGTGCCAGCAGCTTAGACCCTCCCGCGGGAGGGCCGCGTAACGAGCAGTACTTC. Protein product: CASSLDPPAGGPRNEQYF.